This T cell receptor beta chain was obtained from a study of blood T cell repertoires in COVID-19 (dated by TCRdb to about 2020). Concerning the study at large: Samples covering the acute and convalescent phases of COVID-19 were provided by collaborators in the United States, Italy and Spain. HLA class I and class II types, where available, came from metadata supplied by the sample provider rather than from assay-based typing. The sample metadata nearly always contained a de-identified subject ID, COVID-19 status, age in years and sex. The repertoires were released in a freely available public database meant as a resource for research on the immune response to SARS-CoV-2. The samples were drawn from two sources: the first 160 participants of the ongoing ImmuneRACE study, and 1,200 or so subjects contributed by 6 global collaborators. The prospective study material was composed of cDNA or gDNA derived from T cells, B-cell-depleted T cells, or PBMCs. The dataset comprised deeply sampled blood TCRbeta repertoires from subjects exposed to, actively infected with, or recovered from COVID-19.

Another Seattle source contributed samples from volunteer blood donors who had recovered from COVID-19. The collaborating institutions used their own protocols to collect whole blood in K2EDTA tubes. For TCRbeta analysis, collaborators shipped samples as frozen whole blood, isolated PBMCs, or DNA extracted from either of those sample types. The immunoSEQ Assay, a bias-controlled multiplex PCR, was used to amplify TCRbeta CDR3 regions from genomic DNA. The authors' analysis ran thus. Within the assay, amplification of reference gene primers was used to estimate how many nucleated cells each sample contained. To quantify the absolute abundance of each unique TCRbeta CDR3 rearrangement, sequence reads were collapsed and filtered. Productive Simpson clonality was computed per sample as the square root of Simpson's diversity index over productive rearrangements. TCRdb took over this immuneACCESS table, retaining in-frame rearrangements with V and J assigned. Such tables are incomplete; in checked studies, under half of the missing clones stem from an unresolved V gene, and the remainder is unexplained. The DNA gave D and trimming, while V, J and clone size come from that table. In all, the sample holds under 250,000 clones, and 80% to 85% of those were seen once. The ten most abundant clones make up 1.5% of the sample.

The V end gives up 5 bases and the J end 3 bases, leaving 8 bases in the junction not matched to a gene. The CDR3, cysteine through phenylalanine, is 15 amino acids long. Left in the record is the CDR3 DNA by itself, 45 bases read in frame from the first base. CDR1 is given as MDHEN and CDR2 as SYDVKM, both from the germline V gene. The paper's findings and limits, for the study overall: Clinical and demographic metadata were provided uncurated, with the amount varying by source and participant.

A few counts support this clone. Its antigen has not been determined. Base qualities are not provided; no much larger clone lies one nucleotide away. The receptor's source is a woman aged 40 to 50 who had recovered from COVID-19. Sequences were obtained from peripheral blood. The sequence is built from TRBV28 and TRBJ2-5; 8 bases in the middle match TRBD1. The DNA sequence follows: TGTGCCAGCAGTGACCAGGGGGCGACCAAAGAGACCCAGTACTTC. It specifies CASSDQGATKETQYF.